This T cell receptor beta chain was recorded in a study of T cells after posttransplantation cyclophosphamide. This clone was observed many times. Its antigen is currently unknown. General observations from the study: After PTCy, TRB diversity resembled that of CNI/methotrexate controls.

This CDR3 contains 16 residues. The germline CDR1 and CDR2 sequences are SGHAT and FQNNGV. Trimming removed 5 bases from V and 1 base from J; junction bases left unmatched: 7. The repertoire was sequenced with immunoSEQ multiplex PCR; TCRdb's copy has only in-frame clones and lacks some. The specimen has about 40,000 clones, none found just once. J is TRBJ2-7 and V is TRBV11-2; 11 bases match TRBD2. The sequenced material came from PBMCs. This receptor was identified in a woman in her 50s in good health and a related stem cell transplant donor. This CDR3 reads CASSRQGTSGSYEQYF. CDR3 DNA sequence: TGTGCCAGCAGCCGTCAAGGGACTAGCGGATCCTACGAGCAGTACTTC. The whole variable domain, filled in from reference TRBV11-2 and TRBJ2-7, reads EAGVAQSPRYKIIEKRQSVAFWCNPISGHATLYWYQQILGQGPKLLIQFQNNGVVDDSQLPKDRFSAERLKGVDSTLKIQPAKLEDSAVYLCASSRQGTSGSYEQYFGPGTRLTVT.